The 23 T cell receptor beta chains below come from one sample, sequenced in a study of blood T cells in healthy people across ages. With a J-beta primer mix and a sample-barcoded 5' primer, a second PCR ran roughly 6 to 11 cycles. TCRdb re-analysed the 5' RACE reads in MiXCR, keeping a single row per CDR3 protein. The repertoire consists of 630,000 or so distinct CDR3 sequences, with roughly 30% occurring once and the leading ten covering 15% to 18%. The sequenced sample consisted of blood. These receptors were taken from a woman of 80 years or more in good health.

This clonotype came up many times. The V gene is TRBV20-1, the J gene TRBJ1-2; TRBD1 might be the D (5 bases). Trimming shortened V by 3 bases and J by 8 bases, and 7 bases separated the two germline ends. There are 10 residues in the CDR3. Germline V gives CDR1 DFQATT, CDR2 SNEGSKA (reference sequence). This CDR3 reads CSARQGGYTF. The CDR3 DNA sequence: TGCAGTGCTAGGCAGGGCGGCTACACCTTC.

About this clonotype itself: This may come from a read error, since a much larger clone is one base off. CDR3 in amino acids: CSARAQGLGYEQYF. CDR3 bases: TGCAGTGCTCGGGCCCAGGGTTTAGGGTACGAGCAGTACTTC. The chain links TRBV20-1 to TRBJ2-7, with D possibly being TRBD1 (5 bases). CDR3 length equals 14 residues. V was cut by 5 bases and J by 4 bases, with 18 bases left in between. Germline assignment: CDR1 DFQATT and CDR2 SNEGSKA (reference sequence).

This clonotype appeared once. The V and J genes are TRBV2 and TRBJ2-1, with D unclear. This CDR3 is 10 amino acids long. Looked up from germline, CDR1 is SNHLY and CDR2 is FYNNEI. V was shortened by 7 bases and J by 6 bases, with 4 bases between the two germline ends. The CDR3 reads CASTRNEQFF. The CDR3 DNA reads TGTGCCAGCACTCGCAATGAGCAGTTCTTC.

The chain carries TRBV30 and TRBJ2-7, with D perhaps matching TRBD2 (6 bases). This CDR3 comprises 13 residues. Germline loops: CDR1 GTSNPN, CDR2 SVGIG (reference sequence). Trimming took 7 bases from V and 0 from J, leaving 13 bases between them. CDR3 sequence (DNA): TGTGCCTCCCTTCGGGGGTTCTCCTACGAGCAGTACTTC. Amino acid sequence: CASLRGFSYEQYF.

At least ten counts were recorded for this clonotype. The chain recombines TRBV7-8 with TRBJ2-7; possibly TRBD1 or TRBD2 for D (6 bases each). The CDR3 totals 17 residues. V gave up 4 bases and J gave up 1 base, with 20 bases separating them. Per the germline V gene, CDR1 is SGHVS and CDR2 is FQNEAQ. The CDR3 nucleotides are TGTGCCAGCAGCTCAGAAGGGGGGACTCTTAGGTCCTACGAGCAGTACTTC. The encoded protein is CASSSEGGTLRSYEQYF. Supplemented by reference TRBV7-8 and TRBJ2-7, the full variable domain reads GAGVSQSPRYKVAKRGQDVALRCDPISGHVSLFWYQQALGQGPEFLTYFQNEAQLDKSGLPSDRFFAERPEGSVSTLKIQRTQQEDSAVYLCASSSEGGTLRSYEQYFGPGTRLTVT.

This clonotype has a count of ten or more. The rearrangement joins TRBV6-5 to TRBJ1-6; D unclear. V shed 5 bases and J shed 8 bases, with 7 bases lying between them. Germline CDR1 and CDR2: MNHEY and SVGAGI. The CDR3 consists of 12 residues. The CDR3 here is CASSGPYSPLHF. CDR3 DNA: TGTGCCAGCAGTGGGCCTTATTCACCCCTCCACTTT.

This clonotype showed up many times. V is TRBV12-3 or TRBV12-4 and J is TRBJ1-1; D gene unclear. The CDR3 loop spans 11 amino acids. V dropped 5 bases and J dropped 7 bases, with 8 bases sitting between them. Here the CDR3 reads CASSIHGEAFF. The CDR3 bases are TGTGCCAGCAGTATTCACGGTGAAGCTTTCTTT.

Remarks on this clonotype: This could be a read error, since a much larger clone is one nucleotide away. Here the CDR3 reads CASSGRQGDYGQYF. The CDR3 DNA sequence: TGTGCCAGCAGCGGTAGACAGGGCGACTACGGGCAGTACTTC. The J gene is TRBJ2-7, the V gene TRBV7-9; 7 nucleotides match TRBD1. Germline V gene sequence: CDR1 SEHNR, CDR2 FQNEAQ (reference sequence). The CDR3 length is 14 residues.

The table lists this clonotype with a few counts. Just one base apart from a much larger clone, this may be a read error. V gene TRBV7-3 combines with J gene TRBJ1-2, with D unresolved. This CDR3 has 13 residues. In germline, CDR1 is SGHTA, CDR2 FQGTGA. As DNA, the CDR3 is TGTGCCGGCAGCCCATATAAGACCGGGGGCTACACCTTC. This sequence encodes CAGSPYKTGGYTF.

This clonotype occurred many times. The chain combines TRBV7-3 with TRBJ2-7; 9 bases match TRBD1. V gave up 5 bases and J gave up 2 bases; unmatched junction bases: 10. The CDR3 runs to 16 residues. Germline V gene data show CDR1 as SGHTA and CDR2 as FQGTGA. The CDR3 loop reads CASSKHPGTGTYEQYF. The DNA of the CDR3 is TGTGCCAGCAGCAAACATCCCGGGACAGGGACCTACGAGCAGTACTTC.

In regard to this clonotype: One end of the junction does not line up with germline, which may come from a read error. The chain couples TRBV7-9 to TRBJ1-1; the match to TRBD1 covers 7 bases. This CDR3 region has 16 residues. Germline CDR1 and CDR2: SEHNR and FQNEAQ (reference sequence). CDR3 DNA: TGTGCCAGCAGCTTCGGGACAGTAGCAATGAACACTAAAGCTTTCTTT. Translating gives CASSFGTVAMNTKAFF.

This clonotype appeared many times. This sequence joins TRBV5-1 and TRBJ2-1; the match to TRBD2 covers 12 bases. The germline V gene encodes CDR1 SGHRS and CDR2 YFSETQ. Trimming removed 5 bases from V and 5 bases from J; junction bases left unmatched: 11. The CDR3 loop spans 17 amino acids. This CDR3 is CASSPGLLAGGDNEQFF. For the CDR3, the DNA is TGCGCCAGCAGTCCTGGACTACTAGCGGGGGGAGACAATGAGCAGTTCTTC.

On this clonotype: The germline gene is not matched at one end of the junction; a read error may be the cause. The chain has TRBV12-3 or TRBV12-4 and TRBJ2-2, with 8 bases lining up with TRBD1. This CDR3 is built from 15 residues. Here the CDR3 DNA reads TGTGCCAGCAGTTTCCGGACAGGGAACACCGGGGAGCGGTTTTTT. This sequence encodes CASSFRTGNTGERFF.

Ten or more counts support this clonotype. This rearrangement joins TRBV27 to TRBJ2-7; D gene uncertain. Germline loops: CDR1 MNHEY, CDR2 SMNVEV (reference sequence). The CDR3 has 12 residues. V lost 5 bases and J lost 6, with 11 bases in between. The CDR3: CASSQLPGEQYF. In nucleotides, the CDR3 is TGTGCCAGCAGTCAACTCCCGGGCGAGCAGTACTTC.

A few counts support this clonotype. The chain is built from TRBV6-5 and TRBJ2-5; the D is unclear. V lost 6 bases, J lost 2 bases, and 13 bases lay in between. Germline V lookup: CDR1 MNHEY, CDR2 SVGAGI. CDR3 length: 14 residues. The CDR3 loop is CASSFSGPQETQYF. CDR3 sequence (DNA): TGTGCCAGCAGCTTTTCCGGCCCTCAAGAGACCCAGTACTTC.

This chain connects TRBV7-6 to TRBJ2-3, with D perhaps assigned TRBD1 or TRBD2 (5 bases each). The germline gives CDR1 SGHVS, CDR2 FNYEAQ. The CDR3 contains 15 residues. V lost 2 bases, J lost 2 bases, and 11 bases lay in between. CDR3 sequence: CASSLSQGPTDTQYF. DNA for the CDR3: TGTGCCAGCAGCTTATCCCAGGGACCCACAGATACGCAGTATTTT.

Note on this clonotype: Given a much more abundant clone one base away, this may be a read error. The V and J genes are TRBV6-1 and TRBJ1-5; D is possibly TRBD1 (6 bases). The CDR3 loop spans 14 amino acids. The V end was cut by 10 bases, the J end by 5 bases, with 18 bases between. Germline assignment: CDR1 MNHNS and CDR2 SASEGT. CDR3 protein: CANGIRGRDQPQHF. CDR3 bases: TGTGCCAACGGGATCCGGGGGCGAGATCAGCCCCAGCATTTT.

This clonotype was seen at least ten times. The V and J genes are TRBV18 and TRBJ2-3, with D unclear. Germline CDR1 KGHSH, CDR2 LQKENI. The V gene lost 5 bases and the J gene lost 0 bases, with 12 bases spanning the gap. This CDR3 is 15 amino acids long. In nucleotides, the CDR3 is TGTGCCAGCTCATCGCCCGGACGGAGCACAGATACGCAGTATTTT. This encodes CASSSPGRSTDTQYF.

In this sample, this clonotype turned up once. It may be a read error: a sequence one base away is much more abundant. Written as DNA, the CDR3 is TGCGCCAGCAGCTTACCGGGACTAGGAACGGATACGCAGTATTTT. It is translated as CASSLPGLGTDTQYF. The gene calls are TRBV5-1 and TRBJ2-3; 8 nucleotides align to TRBD2. This CDR3 is built from 15 residues. Germline V lookup: CDR1 SGHRS, CDR2 YFSETQ. V was pared by 2 bases and J by 6 bases, with 8 bases of the junction left unmatched.

As to this clonotype: A much bigger clone sits one base away, suggesting this may be a read error. The chain combines TRBV9 with TRBJ2-1; 8 bases map to TRBD2. The tail of the sequence fits TRBJ2-7 better, so the J call may be wrong. The germline gives CDR1 SGDLS, CDR2 YYNGEE. CDR3 size: 16 residues. CDR3 sequence: CASSVGSGGTYNEQYF. CDR3 coding DNA: TGTGCCAGCAGCGTAGGGTCGGGGGGGACTTACAATGAGCAGTACTTC.

This clonotype was picked up many times. This chain connects TRBV7-6 to TRBJ2-1, with TRBD1 matching 8 bases. CDR3 length: 14 residues. V was clipped by 3 bases and J by 5 bases; unmatched bases: 3. Germline V CDR1 and CDR2: SGHVS, FNYEAQ. CDR3 loop: CASSLSRGHNEQFF. In DNA, the CDR3 is TGTGCCAGCAGCTTGAGCAGGGGGCACAATGAGCAGTTCTTC. The entire variable domain, with the rest obtained from reference TRBV7-6 and TRBJ2-1, is as follows: GAGVSQSPRYKVTKRGQDVALRCDPISGHVSLYWYRQALGQGPEFLTYFNYEAQQDKSGLPNDRFSAERPEGSISTLTIQRTEQRDSAMYRCASSLSRGHNEQFFGPGTRLTVL.

There are many counts of this clonotype. This chain connects TRBV5-1 to TRBJ2-3; 8 bases are shared with TRBD1. V shed 4 bases and J 2 bases; nucleotides not matched to a gene: 6. CDR3 length: 15 amino acids. The germline V gene has CDR1 SGHRS and CDR2 YFSETQ. CDR3 nucleotide sequence: TGCGCCAGCAGCCTAGACAGGGGATACACAGATACGCAGTATTTT. Protein: CASSLDRGYTDTQYF.

This clonotype was seen repeatedly, ten times or more. The chain recombines TRBV12-3 or TRBV12-4 with TRBJ2-1; TRBD2 aligns across 8 bases. V lost 1 base, J lost 3 bases, and 5 bases stayed unmatched. The CDR3 has 16 amino acids. The CDR3 loop is CASSLVGLAGYNEQFF. Here the CDR3 DNA reads TGTGCCAGCAGTTTAGTAGGGCTAGCGGGCTACAATGAGCAGTTCTTC.